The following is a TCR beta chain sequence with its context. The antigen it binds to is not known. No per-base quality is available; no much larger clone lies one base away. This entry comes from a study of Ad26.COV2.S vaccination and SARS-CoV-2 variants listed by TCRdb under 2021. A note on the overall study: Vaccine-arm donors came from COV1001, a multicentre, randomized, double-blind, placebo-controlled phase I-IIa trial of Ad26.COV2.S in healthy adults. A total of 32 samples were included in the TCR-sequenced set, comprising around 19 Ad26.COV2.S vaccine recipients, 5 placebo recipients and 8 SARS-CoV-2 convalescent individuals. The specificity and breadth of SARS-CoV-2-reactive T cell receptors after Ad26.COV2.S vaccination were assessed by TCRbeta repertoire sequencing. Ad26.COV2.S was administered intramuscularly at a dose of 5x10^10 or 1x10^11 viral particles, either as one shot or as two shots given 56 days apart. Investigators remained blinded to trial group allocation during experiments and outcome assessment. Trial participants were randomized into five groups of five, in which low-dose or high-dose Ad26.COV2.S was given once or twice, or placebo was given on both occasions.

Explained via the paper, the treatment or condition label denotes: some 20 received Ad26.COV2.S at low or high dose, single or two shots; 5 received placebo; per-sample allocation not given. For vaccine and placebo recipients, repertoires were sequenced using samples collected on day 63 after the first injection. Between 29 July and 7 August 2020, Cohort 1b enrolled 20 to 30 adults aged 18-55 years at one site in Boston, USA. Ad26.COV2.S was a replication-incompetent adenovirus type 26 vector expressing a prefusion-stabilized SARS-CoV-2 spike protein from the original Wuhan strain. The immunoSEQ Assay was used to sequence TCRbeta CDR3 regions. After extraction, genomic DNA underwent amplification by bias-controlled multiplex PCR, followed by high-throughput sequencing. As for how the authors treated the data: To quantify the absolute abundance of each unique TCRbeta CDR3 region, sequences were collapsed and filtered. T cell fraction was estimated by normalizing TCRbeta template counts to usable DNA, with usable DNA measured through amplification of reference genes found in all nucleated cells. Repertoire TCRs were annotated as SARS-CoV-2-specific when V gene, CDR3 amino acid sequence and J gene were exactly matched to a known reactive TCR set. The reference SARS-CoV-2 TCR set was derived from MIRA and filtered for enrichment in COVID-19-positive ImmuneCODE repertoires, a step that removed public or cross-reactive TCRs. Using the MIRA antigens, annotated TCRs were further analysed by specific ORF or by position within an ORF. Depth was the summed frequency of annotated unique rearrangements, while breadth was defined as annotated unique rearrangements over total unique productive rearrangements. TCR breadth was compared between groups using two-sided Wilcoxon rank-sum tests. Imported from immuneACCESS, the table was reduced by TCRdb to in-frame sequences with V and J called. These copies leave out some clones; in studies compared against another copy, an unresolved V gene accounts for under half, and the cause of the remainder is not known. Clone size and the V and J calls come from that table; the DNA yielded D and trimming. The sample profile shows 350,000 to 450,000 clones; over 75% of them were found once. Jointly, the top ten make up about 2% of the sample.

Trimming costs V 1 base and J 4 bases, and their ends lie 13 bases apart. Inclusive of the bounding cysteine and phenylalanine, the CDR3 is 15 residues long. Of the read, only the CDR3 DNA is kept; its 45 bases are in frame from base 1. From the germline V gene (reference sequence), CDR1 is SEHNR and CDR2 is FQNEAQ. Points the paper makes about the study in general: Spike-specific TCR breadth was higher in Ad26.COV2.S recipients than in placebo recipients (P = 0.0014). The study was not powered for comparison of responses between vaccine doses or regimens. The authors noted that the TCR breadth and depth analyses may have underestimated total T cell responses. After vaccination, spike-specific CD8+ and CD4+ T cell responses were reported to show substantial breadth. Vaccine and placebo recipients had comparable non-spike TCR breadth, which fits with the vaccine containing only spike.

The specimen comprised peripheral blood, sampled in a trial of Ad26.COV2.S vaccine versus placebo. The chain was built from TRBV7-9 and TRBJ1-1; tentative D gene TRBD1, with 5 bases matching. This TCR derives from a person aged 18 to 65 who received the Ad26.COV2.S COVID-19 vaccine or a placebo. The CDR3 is CASSLVTGGSTEAFF. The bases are TGTGCCAGCAGCTTAGTAACGGGGGGGAGCACTGAAGCTTTCTTT.